Following are 21 T cell receptor beta chains from one sample sequenced in a study of CD8+ T cells in alopecia areata. The pooled cutaneous lymph node cells were sorted using several markers (CD4, CD8alpha, NKG2D, NKG2ACE and others). Following RNA extraction, reverse transcription yielded cDNA that acted as the sequencing template. TCRdb's copy holds only in-frame clones and misses some; the assay was immunoSEQ multiplex PCR. Listed for the sample are approximately 280,000 clones, none seen a single time. Sample: CD4+ T cells sorted from a lymph node. These TCRs come from a C3H/HeJ mouse with alopecia areata. The strain is characterized by the MHC haplotype H2-k.

This clone showed up just a few times. The gene names given are mouse names. Read coverage stops 4 residues before the CDR3 terminus; the germline J gene supplies the remainder. The chain couples TRBV17 to TRBJ2-3; TRBD1 matches at 8 bases. The V gene's germline CDR1 is MNHDT and CDR2 YYDKIL. The CDR3 covers 15 residues. Trimming at V came to 6 bases and at J to 1 base, leaving 6 bases not matched to a gene. The CDR3 loop is CASSPGGGGAETLYF. CDR3 bases read: TGTGCTAGCAGCCCAGGGGGCGGGGGTGCAGAA.

This clone was detected only a few times. These gene names are mouse names. The covered CDR3 bases are TGTGCCAGCAGCCAAGACACTGGGGGGTTTGCT. It codes for CASSQDTGGFA. The CDR3 in full is CASSQDTGGFAEQFF. This chain links TRBV5 with TRBJ2-1, with 9 bases fitting TRBD2. The CDR3 goes on 4 residues after the read ends, and that part is filled in from the germline J gene. The junction had 3 bases not matched to a gene; V was cut back by 0 bases and J by 6 bases. This CDR3 region has 15 residues. Germline V gene sequence: CDR1 LGHNA, CDR2 YNLKQL (reference sequence).

This clone has a handful of counts. Gene names and germline refer to mouse. The CDR3 end is not reached by the read, which stops 4 residues before it; the germline J gene fills it in. The genes are TRBV2 and TRBJ2-5, with TRBD2 matching over 7 bases. The CDR3 is 13 amino acids. Germline CDR1 reads LGHNA; CDR2 reads YSYQKL. Here the CDR3 reads CASSQLGEDTQYF. CDR3 bases read: TGTGCCAGCAGCCAACTGGGGGAAGAC.

This clone has only a few counts. Germline and genes here are mouse. The read terminates 3 residues before the CDR3 end, so the remaining end is supplied by the germline J gene. Other DNA sequences in this specimen translate into the identical CDR3. This chain links TRBV19 with TRBJ1-6; TRBD1 agrees at 11 bases. TRBJ1-6 is known as an ORF, though its function is uncertain. The germline V gene has CDR1 FNHDT and CDR2 SITEND (reference sequence). CDR3 length equals 15 residues. The junction had 3 bases not matched to a gene; V was cut back by 3 bases and J by 7 bases. CDR3 in amino acids: CASSTDRGRNSPLYF. CDR3 DNA (partial): TGTGCCAGCAGTACGGACAGGGGGCGGAATTCGCCC.

This clone has only a few counts. Gene names and germline match the mouse. From the germline J gene comes the end of the CDR3, since the read stops 4 residues before it. The chain links TRBV5 to TRBJ2-3; TRBD1 is a possible D gene (6 bases). Trimming left V 0 bases short and J 0 bases short, with 13 bases between. CDR1 and CDR2 from the germline V gene are LGHNA and YNLKQL (reference sequence). The CDR3 runs to 17 residues. Partial CDR3 DNA: TGTGCCAGCAGCCAAGAGGACAGCAAAATTAGTGCAGAA. Encoded protein: CASSQEDSKISAE. The full CDR3 sequence reads CASSQEDSKISAETLYF.

For this clone: Gene names follow the mouse nomenclature. Coverage ceases 4 residues before the CDR3 finishes, and the germline J gene fills in the end. The chain joins TRBV5 to TRBJ2-5; a weak D match, TRBD1 (6 bases). The ends were cut back, 1 base at V and 2 bases at J, with 13 bases in the middle. This CDR3 has 16 residues. Germline CDR1 reads LGHNA; CDR2 reads YNLKQL (reference sequence). The CDR3 region is CASSQGYRESQDTQYF. CDR3 DNA (partial): TGTGCCAGCAGCCAAGGCTACAGGGAGAGCCAAGAC.

This clone was found a few times. The gene names here belong to mouse. With the read ending 4 residues before the CDR3 end, the germline J gene is used to fill in that end. J is TRBJ1-2 and V is TRBV1; the D gene is possibly TRBD1 (5 bases). The CDR3 has 16 residues. From germline, CDR1 is NSQYPW and CDR2 LRSPGD (reference sequence). V was pared by 0 bases and J by 2 bases, with 13 bases between. The covered CDR3 bases are TGCACCTGCAGTGCAGATGCCAGGGAGGGGAACTCC. Translating it yields CTCSADAREGNS. The CDR3, in full, reads CTCSADAREGNSDYTF.

About this clone itself: The genes are named according to mouse. The CDR3 is cut off 4 residues early in the read; its end comes from the germline J gene. The chain uses TRBV19 and TRBJ2-2; 11 nucleotides line up with TRBD1. Germline V lookup: CDR1 FNHDT, CDR2 SITEND (reference sequence). The CDR3 spans 16 residues. With V trimmed by 3 bases and J by 4 bases, 5 bases remained unmatched. The sequenced CDR3 bases are TGTGCCAGCAGTAAGGCGGACAGGGGGCCCACCGGG. Amino acid sequence: CASSKADRGPTG. The CDR3 in full is CASSKADRGPTGQLYF.

In its sample, this clone was seen a few times. All gene names here are mouse names. From the germline J gene comes the end of the CDR3, since the read stops 4 residues before it. The chain uses TRBV1 and TRBJ2-3, with 9 bases fitting TRBD2. This CDR3 is 18 amino acids long. Germline V gives CDR1 NSQYPW, CDR2 LRSPGD (reference sequence). The junction had 8 bases not matched to a gene; V was cut back by 1 base and J by 0 bases. The CDR3 DNA, read in part, is TGCACCTGCAGTGCAGTAGGAGCTGGGGGGGGAAGTGCAGAA. Its protein is CTCSAVGAGGGSAE. The CDR3 as a whole reads CTCSAVGAGGGSAETLYF.

This clone appeared a few times. Mouse names are used for the genes. The read ends 4 residues early relative to the CDR3; the germline J gene fills the gap. The V call is TRBV13-2, the J call TRBJ1-2; D perhaps matches TRBD1 (5 bases). V lost 1 base and J 3 bases, leaving 16 bases between the germline ends. CDR3 length: 16 residues. Germline CDR1 NNHNN, CDR2 SYGAGS (reference sequence). CDR3 protein: CASGDRSPLTDSDYTF. CDR3 DNA, as far as it was read: TGTGCCAGCGGTGATAGGAGCCCCTTGACAGACTCC.

As concerns this clone: Gene and germline names: mouse. The DNA ends 4 residues before the CDR3 does, and the rest of the CDR3 is filled in from the germline J gene. This chain connects TRBV5 to TRBJ1-1; a possible D gene is TRBD1 (6 bases). Trimming took 1 base from V and 1 from J, leaving 7 bases between them. The length of the CDR3 is 14 residues. Germline V gives CDR1 LGHNA, CDR2 YNLKQL (reference sequence). The CDR3 protein is CASSQADRNTEVFF. The CDR3 DNA, read in part, is TGTGCCAGCAGCCAAGCGGACAGAAACACA.

About this clone: Here the gene names and germline are mouse. The CDR3 end is not reached by the read, which stops 4 residues before it; the germline J gene fills it in. The chain carries TRBV13-1 and TRBJ1-2; 8 bases agree with TRBD1. CDR1 is NSHNY and CDR2 is SYGAGN in the germline V gene. This CDR3 spans 14 amino acids. With 4 bases clipped from V and 2 bases from J, the junction kept 4 bases outside the gene matches. CDR3 DNA (partial): TGTGCCAGCAGTTCAGGGGGCGAGAACTCC. It specifies CASSSGGENS. The full CDR3 sequence reads CASSSGGENSDYTF.

This clone was seen more than once but under ten times. The gene names here belong to mouse. The CDR3: CASSSGLGVQNTLYF. The CDR3 bases that were read are TGTGCCAGCAGTTCGGGACTGGGGGTTCAAAAC. The chain has TRBV19 and TRBJ2-4; TRBD2 aligns across 11 bases. Coverage ceases 4 residues before the CDR3 finishes, and the germline J gene fills in the end. V lost 4 bases, J lost 2 bases, and 3 bases stayed unmatched. Per the germline V gene, CDR1 is FNHDT and CDR2 is SITEND (reference sequence). CDR3 size: 15 residues.

As concerns this clone: Each gene name is a mouse one. The read gets to within 4 residues of the CDR3 end, and the germline J gene fills in the rest. V usage is TRBV14 and J usage is TRBJ2-5; 7 positions agree with TRBD1. V lost 2 bases and J lost 3; bases outside the gene matches: 3. Germline V CDR1 and CDR2: SGHDT, FRDEAV. This CDR3 is built from 14 residues. CDR3 amino acids: CASSLTGQQDTQYF. The sequenced CDR3 bases are TGTGCCAGCAGTTTGACGGGACAGCAAGAC.

This clone has more than one count but fewer than ten. Mouse germline and gene names are used. Coverage ceases 4 residues before the CDR3 finishes, and the germline J gene fills in the end. The chain recombines TRBV31 with TRBJ2-3; 8 bases line up with TRBD2. The CDR3 extends over 15 amino acids. V dropped 1 base and J dropped 0; count of bases not matched to a gene: 3. The V gene's germline CDR1 is GKSSPN and CDR2 SITVG. CDR3: CAWSRLGPSAETLYF. The DNA read from the CDR3 is TGTGCCTGGAGTCGACTGGGGCCTAGTGCAGAA.

This clone showed up just a few times. Here the gene names and germline are mouse. Coverage ceases 4 residues before the CDR3 finishes, and the germline J gene fills in the end. This specimen includes other DNA sequences encoding the same CDR3. The gene calls are TRBV13-2 and TRBJ2-5; tentative D call: TRBD2 (7 bases). Germline CDR1 reads NNHNN; CDR2 reads SYGAGS (reference sequence). The CDR3 runs to 14 residues. CDR3 loop: CASGDRGAGDTQYF. CDR3 DNA, as far as it was read: TGTGCCAGCGGTGATCGGGGGGCGGGGGAC.

Details on this clone: Gene names refer to mouse genes. The read gets to within 4 residues of the CDR3 end, and the germline J gene fills in the rest. The chain combines TRBV5 with TRBJ2-7, with TRBD2 identical over 12 bases. V trimming: 4 bases; J trimming: 3 bases; junction bases outside the gene matches: 4. The germline V gene encodes CDR1 LGHNA and CDR2 YNLKQL (reference sequence). CDR3 length: 15 residues. CDR3 in amino acids: CASSPRLGGRYEQYF. The CDR3 bases that were read are TGTGCCAGCAGCCCTCGACTGGGGGGGCGCTAT.

This clone was seen a handful of times. Gene names follow the mouse nomenclature. CDR3 residues: CASSDVVGVYAEQFF. The sequenced part of the CDR3 DNA is TGTGCCAGCAGTGATGTTGTGGGGGTCTATGCT. The gene calls are TRBV13-1 and TRBJ2-1; weak D call: TRBD2 (6 bases). The read ends 4 residues before the CDR3 terminus; that terminus is restored from the germline J gene. This CDR3 region has 15 residues. CDR1 is NSHNY and CDR2 is SYGAGN in the germline V gene. The ends were cut back, 0 bases at V and 3 bases at J, with 10 bases in the middle.

Points on this clone: Gene names and germline match the mouse. The read halts 4 residues ahead of the CDR3 end, with the missing end drawn from the germline J gene. The rearrangement links TRBV13-3 to TRBJ2-5; D may be TRBD1 (6 bases). Per the germline V gene, CDR1 is NNHDY and CDR2 is SYVADS. The V end lost 3 bases, the J end lost 3 bases, and 8 bases lay between the germline ends. The CDR3 spans 13 residues. CDR3 protein: CASSGQEQDTQYF. CDR3 DNA, as far as it was read: TGTGCCAGCAGTGGACAGGAACAAGAC.

This clone was picked up a small number of times. Germline and genes: mouse. The read stops 4 residues short of the end of the CDR3; the missing end is completed from the germline J gene. The V call is TRBV5, the J call TRBJ2-4; D is undetermined. The CDR3 has 12 amino acids. The germline V gene has CDR1 LGHNA and CDR2 YNLKQL (reference sequence). The CDR3 loop is CASSQGGNTLYF. The DNA read from the CDR3 is TGTGCCAGCAGCCAAGGAGGGAAC.

In regard to this clone: Gene and germline names: mouse. CDR3 DNA (partial): TGTGCCAGCAGCCAAGGGACTGGGGGACCT. It specifies CASSQGTGGP. The whole CDR3 sequence is CASSQGTGGPEQFF. The chain has TRBV5 and TRBJ2-1, with TRBD2 matching 10 bases. The read ends 4 residues early relative to the CDR3; the germline J gene fills the gap. The CDR3 has 14 residues. Germline V gene lookup returns CDR1 LGHNA and CDR2 YNLKQL (reference sequence).